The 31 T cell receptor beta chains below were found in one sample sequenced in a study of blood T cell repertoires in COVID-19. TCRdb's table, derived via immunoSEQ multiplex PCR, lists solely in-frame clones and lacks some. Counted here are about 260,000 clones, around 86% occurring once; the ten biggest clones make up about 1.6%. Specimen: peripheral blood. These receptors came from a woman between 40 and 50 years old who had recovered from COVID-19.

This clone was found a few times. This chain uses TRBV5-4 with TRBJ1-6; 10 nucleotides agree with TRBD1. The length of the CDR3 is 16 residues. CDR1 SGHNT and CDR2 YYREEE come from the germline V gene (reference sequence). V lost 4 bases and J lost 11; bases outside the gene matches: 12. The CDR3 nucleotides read TGTGCCAGCAGCGGGGTCCGGGACAGGGGAGGTGCACCCCTCCACTTT. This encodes CASSGVRDRGGAPLHF.

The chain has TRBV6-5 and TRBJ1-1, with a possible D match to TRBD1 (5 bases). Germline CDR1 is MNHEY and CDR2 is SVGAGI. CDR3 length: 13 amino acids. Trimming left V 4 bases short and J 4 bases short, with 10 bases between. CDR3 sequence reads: CASSWRGVTEAFF. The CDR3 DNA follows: TGTGCCAGCAGTTGGCGGGGGGTCACTGAAGCTTTCTTT.

The CDR3 region has the DNA TGTGCCAGCAGTTTGGGGGGGGCGCATCAGCCCCAGCATTTT. As protein: CASSLGGAHQPQHF. This chain uses TRBV27 with TRBJ1-5; tentatively, D is TRBD1 (6 bases). CDR1 is MNHEY, CDR2 SMNVEV, per germline (reference sequence). The V and J ends lost 3 bases and 5 bases respectively, with 11 bases between them. The CDR3 runs 14 residues.

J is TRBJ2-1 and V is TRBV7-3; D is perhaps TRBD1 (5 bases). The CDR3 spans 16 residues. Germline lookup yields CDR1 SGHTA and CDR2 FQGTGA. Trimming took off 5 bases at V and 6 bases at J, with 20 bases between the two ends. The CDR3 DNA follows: TGTGCCAGCAGCGTAAATATTGGGGCTTCTGGCAATGAGCAGTTCTTC. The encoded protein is CASSVNIGASGNEQFF.

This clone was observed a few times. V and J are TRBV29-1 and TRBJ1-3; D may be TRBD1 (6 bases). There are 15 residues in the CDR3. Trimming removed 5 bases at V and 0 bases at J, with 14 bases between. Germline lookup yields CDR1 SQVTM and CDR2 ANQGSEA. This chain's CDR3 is CSVRGGTNSGNTIYF. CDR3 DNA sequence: TGCAGCGTTAGGGGGGGCACCAACTCTGGAAACACCATATATTTT.

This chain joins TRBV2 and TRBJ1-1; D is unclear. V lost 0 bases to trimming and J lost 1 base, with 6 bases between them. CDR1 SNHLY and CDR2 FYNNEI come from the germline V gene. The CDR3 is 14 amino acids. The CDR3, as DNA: TGTGCCAGCAGTGAAGCGCGAGAGAACACTGAAGCTTTCTTT. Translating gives CASSEARENTEAFF. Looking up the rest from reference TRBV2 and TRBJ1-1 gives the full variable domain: EPEVTQTPSHQVTQMGQEVILRCVPISNHLYFYWYRQILGQKVEFLVSFYNNEISEKSEIFDDQFSVERPDGSNFTLKIRSTKLEDSAMYFCASSEARENTEAFFGQGTRLTVV.

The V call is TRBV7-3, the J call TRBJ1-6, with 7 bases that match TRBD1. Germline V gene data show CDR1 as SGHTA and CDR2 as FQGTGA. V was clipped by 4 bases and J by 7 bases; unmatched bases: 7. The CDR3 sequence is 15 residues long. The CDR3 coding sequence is TGTGCCAGCAGCTATGACAGGGTAGGGAATTCACCCCTCCACTTT. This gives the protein CASSYDRVGNSPLHF.

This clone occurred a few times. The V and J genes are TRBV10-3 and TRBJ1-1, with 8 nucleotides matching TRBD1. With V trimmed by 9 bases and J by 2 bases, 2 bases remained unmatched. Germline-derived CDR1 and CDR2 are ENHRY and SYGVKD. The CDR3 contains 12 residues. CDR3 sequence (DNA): TGTGCCATGGGGACAGGCAACACTGAAGCTTTCTTT. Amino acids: CAMGTGNTEAFF.

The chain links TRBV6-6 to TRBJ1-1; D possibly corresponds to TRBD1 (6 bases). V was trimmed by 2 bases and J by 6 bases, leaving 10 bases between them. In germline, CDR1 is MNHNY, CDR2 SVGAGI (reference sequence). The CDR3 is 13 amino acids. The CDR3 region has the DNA TGTGCCAGCAGTTACAGATCAGGGGCTGAAGCTTTCTTT. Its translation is CASSYRSGAEAFF.

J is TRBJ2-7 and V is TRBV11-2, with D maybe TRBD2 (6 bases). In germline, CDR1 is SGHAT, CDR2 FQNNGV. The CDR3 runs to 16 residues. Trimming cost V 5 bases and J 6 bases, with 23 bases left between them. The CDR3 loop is CASSTFLRGMLSEQYF. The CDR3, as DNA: TGTGCCAGCAGCACGTTCCTACGGGGGATGCTTAGCGAGCAGTACTTC. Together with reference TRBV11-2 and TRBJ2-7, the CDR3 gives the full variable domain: EAGVAQSPRYKIIEKRQSVAFWCNPISGHATLYWYQQILGQGPKLLIQFQNNGVVDDSQLPKDRFSAERLKGVDSTLKIQPAKLEDSAVYLCASSTFLRGMLSEQYFGPGTRLTVT.

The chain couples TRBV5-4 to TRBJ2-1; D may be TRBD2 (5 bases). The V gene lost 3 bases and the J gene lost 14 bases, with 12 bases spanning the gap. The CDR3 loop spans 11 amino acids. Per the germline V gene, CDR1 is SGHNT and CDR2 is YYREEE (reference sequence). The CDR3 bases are TGTGCCAGCAGCTCCGACGTAGCGAAGTTCTTC. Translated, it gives CASSSDVAKFF.

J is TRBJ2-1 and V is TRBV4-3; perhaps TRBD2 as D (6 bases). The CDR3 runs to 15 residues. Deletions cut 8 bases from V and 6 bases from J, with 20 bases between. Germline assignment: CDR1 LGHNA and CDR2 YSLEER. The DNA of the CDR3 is TGCGCCAGCGCCCCCGGGACTTATAGGCCCAATGAGCAGTTCTTC. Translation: CASAPGTYRPNEQFF.

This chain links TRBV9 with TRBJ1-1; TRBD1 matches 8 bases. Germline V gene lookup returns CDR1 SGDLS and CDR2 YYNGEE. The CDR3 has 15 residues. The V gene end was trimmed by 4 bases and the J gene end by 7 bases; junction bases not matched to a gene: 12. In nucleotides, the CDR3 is TGTGCCAGCAGCACAGGGGGGACAGAGCCGCTTGAAGCTTTCTTT. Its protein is CASSTGGTEPLEAFF.

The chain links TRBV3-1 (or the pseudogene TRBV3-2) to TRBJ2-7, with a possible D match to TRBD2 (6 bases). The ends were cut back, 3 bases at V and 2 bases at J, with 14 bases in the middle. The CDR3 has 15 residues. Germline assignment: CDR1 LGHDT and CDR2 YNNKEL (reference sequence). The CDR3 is CASSHHGEETYEQYF. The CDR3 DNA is TGTGCCAGCAGCCATCACGGGGAGGAAACCTACGAGCAGTACTTC.

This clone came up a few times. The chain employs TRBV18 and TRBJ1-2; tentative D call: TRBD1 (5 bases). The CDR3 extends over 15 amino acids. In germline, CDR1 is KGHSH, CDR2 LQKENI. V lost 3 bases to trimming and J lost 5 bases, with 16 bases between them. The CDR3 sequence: CASSPDTQARYGYTF. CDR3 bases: TGTGCCAGCTCACCTGACACACAGGCCAGATATGGCTACACCTTC.

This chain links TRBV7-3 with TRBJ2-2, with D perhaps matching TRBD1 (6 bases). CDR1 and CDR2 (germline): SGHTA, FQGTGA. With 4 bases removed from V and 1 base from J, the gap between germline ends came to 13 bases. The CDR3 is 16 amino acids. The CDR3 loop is CASSSTGTLNTGELFF. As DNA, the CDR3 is TGTGCCAGCAGCTCAACCGGGACACTGAACACCGGGGAGCTGTTTTTT. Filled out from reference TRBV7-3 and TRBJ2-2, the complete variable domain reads GAGVSQTPSNKVTEKGKYVELRCDPISGHTALYWYRQSLGQGPEFLIYFQGTGAADDSGLPNDRFFAVRPEGSVSTLKIQRTERGDSAVYLCASSSTGTLNTGELFFGEGSRLTVL.

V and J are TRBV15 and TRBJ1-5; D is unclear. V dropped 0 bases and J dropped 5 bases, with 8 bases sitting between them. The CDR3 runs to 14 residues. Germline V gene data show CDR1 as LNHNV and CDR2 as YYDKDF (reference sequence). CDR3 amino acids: CATSREGLYQPQHF. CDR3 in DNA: TGTGCCACCAGCAGAGAGGGCCTCTATCAGCCCCAGCATTTT.

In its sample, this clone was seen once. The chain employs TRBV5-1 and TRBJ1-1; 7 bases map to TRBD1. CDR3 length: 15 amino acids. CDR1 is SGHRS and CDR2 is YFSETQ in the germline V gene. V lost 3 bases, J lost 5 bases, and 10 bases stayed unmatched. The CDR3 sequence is CASSSATGVGTEAFF. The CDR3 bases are TGCGCCAGCAGCTCTGCTACAGGGGTGGGGACTGAAGCTTTCTTT.

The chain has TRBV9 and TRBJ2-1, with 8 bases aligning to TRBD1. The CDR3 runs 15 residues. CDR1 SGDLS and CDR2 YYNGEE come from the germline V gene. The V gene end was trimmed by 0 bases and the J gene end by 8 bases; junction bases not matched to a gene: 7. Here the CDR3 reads CASSVGVAQGDEQFF. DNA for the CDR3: TGTGCCAGCAGCGTAGGGGTCGCACAGGGGGATGAGCAGTTCTTC.

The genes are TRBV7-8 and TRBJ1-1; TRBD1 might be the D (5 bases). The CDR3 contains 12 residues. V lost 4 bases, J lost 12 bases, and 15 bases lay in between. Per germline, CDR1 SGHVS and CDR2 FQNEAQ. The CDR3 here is CASSWGGQGPFF. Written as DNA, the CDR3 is TGTGCCAGCAGCTGGGGGGGTCAGGGCCCTTTCTTT.

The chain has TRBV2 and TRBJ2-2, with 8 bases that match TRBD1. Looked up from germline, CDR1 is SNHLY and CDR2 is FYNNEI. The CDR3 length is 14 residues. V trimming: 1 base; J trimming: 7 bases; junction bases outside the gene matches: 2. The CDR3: CASSEDRGSGELFF. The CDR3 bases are TGTGCCAGCAGTGAAGACAGGGGGAGCGGGGAGCTGTTTTTT.

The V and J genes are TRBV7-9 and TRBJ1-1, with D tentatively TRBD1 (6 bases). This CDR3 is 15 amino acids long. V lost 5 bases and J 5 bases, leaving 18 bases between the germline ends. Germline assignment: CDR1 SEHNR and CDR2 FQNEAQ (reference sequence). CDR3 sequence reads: CASSDLTGWGTEAFF. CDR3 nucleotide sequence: TGTGCCAGCAGCGACCTCACAGGGTGGGGTACTGAAGCTTTCTTT.

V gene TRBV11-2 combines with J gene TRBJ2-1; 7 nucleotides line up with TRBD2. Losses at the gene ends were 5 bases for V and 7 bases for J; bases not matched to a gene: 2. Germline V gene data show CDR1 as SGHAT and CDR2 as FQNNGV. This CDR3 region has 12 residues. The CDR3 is CASSHGGNEQFF. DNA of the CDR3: TGTGCCAGCAGCCACGGGGGGAATGAGCAGTTCTTC.

The CDR3 DNA reads as TGTGCCAGCAGCGTAGAGGGGAGACAGGGGGGTGGCGAGCAGTACTTC. It yields the protein CASSVEGRQGGGEQYF. The chain links TRBV9 to TRBJ2-7, with 9 positions matching TRBD1. V lost 0 bases, J lost 6 bases, and 10 bases stayed unmatched. Germline V gives CDR1 SGDLS, CDR2 YYNGEE. This CDR3 is built from 16 residues.

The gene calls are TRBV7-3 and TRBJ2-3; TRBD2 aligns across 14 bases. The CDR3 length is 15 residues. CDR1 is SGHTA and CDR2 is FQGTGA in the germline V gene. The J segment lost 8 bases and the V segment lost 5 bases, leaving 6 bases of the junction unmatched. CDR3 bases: TGTGCCAGCAGCCCTCGACTAGCGGGGGGGACTACGCAGTATTTT. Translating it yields CASSPRLAGGTTQYF. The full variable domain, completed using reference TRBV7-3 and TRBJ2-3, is GAGVSQTPSNKVTEKGKYVELRCDPISGHTALYWYRQSLGQGPEFLIYFQGTGAADDSGLPNDRFFAVRPEGSVSTLKIQRTERGDSAVYLCASSPRLAGGTTQYFGPGTRLTVL.

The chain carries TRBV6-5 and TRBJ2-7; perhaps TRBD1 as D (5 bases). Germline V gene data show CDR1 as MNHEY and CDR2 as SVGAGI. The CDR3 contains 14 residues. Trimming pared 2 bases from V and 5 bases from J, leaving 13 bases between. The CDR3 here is CASSYHGQVDEQYF. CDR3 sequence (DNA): TGTGCCAGCAGTTACCATGGACAAGTGGACGAGCAGTACTTC.

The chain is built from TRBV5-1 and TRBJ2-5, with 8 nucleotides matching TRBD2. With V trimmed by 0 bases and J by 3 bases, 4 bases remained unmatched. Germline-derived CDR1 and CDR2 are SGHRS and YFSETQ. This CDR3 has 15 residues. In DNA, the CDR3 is TGCGCCAGCAGCTTGGGGTTTAGCGGGGAAGAGACCCAGTACTTC. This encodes CASSLGFSGEETQYF.

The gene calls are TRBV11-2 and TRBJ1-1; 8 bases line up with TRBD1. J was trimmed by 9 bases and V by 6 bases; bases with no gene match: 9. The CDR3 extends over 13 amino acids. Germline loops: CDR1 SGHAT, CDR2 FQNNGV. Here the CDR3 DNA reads TGTGCCAGCAGACCCCAGGGACAGGTAAAAGCTTTCTTT. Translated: CASRPQGQVKAFF. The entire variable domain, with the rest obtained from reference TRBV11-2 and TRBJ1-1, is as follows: EAGVAQSPRYKIIEKRQSVAFWCNPISGHATLYWYQQILGQGPKLLIQFQNNGVVDDSQLPKDRFSAERLKGVDSTLKIQPAKLEDSAVYLCASRPQGQVKAFFGQGTRLTVV.

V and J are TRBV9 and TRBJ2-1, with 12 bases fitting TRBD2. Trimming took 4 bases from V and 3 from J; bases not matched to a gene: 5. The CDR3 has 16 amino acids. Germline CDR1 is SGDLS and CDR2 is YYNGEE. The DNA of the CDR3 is TGTGCCAGCAGCCCTCGGACTAGCGGGGTCTACAATGAGCAGTTCTTC. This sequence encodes CASSPRTSGVYNEQFF.

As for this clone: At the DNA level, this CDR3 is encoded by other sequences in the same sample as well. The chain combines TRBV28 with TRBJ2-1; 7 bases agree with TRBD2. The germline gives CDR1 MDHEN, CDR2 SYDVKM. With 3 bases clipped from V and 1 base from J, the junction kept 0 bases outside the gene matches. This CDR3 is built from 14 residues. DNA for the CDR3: TGTGCCAGCAGTTTGGGGGGGTCCTACAATGAGCAGTTCTTC. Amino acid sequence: CASSLGGSYNEQFF.

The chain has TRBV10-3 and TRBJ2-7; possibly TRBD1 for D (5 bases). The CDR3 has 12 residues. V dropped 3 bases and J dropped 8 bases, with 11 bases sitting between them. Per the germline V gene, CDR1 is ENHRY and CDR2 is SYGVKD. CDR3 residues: CAISDLVGQQYF. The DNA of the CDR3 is TGTGCCATCAGTGACCTCGTGGGGCAGCAGTACTTC.